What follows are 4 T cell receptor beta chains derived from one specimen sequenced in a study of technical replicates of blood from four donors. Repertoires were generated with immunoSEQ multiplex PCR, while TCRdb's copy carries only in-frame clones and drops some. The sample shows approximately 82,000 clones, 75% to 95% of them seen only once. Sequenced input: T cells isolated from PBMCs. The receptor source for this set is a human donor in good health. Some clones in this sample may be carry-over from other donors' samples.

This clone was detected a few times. The CDR3 coding sequence is TGTGCCAGCAGCTCAATAGCGGGAGGTGTCAAAAACATTCAGTACTTC. Residues: CASSSIAGGVKNIQYF. The chain uses TRBV7-2 and TRBJ2-4; 10 bases match TRBD2. CDR3 length: 16 residues. The germline V gene has CDR1 SGHTA and CDR2 FQGNSA. Trimming at V came to 4 bases and at J to 3 bases, leaving 6 bases not matched to a gene.

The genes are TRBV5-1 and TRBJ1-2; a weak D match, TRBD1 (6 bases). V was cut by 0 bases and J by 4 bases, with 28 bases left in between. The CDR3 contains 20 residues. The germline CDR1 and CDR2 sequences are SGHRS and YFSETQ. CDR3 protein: CASSLAGGAAIATVTYGYTF. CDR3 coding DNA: TGCGCCAGCAGCTTGGCCGGGGGGGCCGCTATAGCAACCGTTACCTATGGCTACACCTTC.

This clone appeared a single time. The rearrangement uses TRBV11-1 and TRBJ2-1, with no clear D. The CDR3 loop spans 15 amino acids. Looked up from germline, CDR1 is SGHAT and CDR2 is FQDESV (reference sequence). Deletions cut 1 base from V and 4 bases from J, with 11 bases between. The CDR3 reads CASSLGLDLYNEQFF. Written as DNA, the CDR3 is TGTGCCAGCAGCTTAGGCCTAGACTTATACAATGAGCAGTTCTTC. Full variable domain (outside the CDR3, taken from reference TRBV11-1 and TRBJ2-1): EAEVAQSPRYKITEKSQAVAFWCDPISGHATLYWYRQILGQGPELLVQFQDESVVDDSQLPKDRFSAERLKGVDSTLKIQPAELGDSAMYLCASSLGLDLYNEQFFGPGTRLTVL.

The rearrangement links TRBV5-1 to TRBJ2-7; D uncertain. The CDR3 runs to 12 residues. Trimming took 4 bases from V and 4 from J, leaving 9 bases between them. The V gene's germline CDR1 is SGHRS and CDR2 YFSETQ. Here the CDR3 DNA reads TGCGCCAGCAGCCCGAGTTTATACGAGCAGTACTTC. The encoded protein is CASSPSLYEQYF. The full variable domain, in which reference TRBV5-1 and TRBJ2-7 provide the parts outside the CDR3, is KAGVTQTPRYLIKTRGQQVTLSCSPISGHRSVSWYQQTPGQGLQFLFEYFSETQRNKGNFPGRFSGRQFSNSRSEMNVSTLELGDSALYLCASSPSLYEQYFGPGTRLTVT.